The next 29 T cell receptor beta chains were all read from a single sample in a study of T cells after yellow fever vaccination. TCRdb itself ran the 5' RACE reads through MiXCR, one entry per CDR3 protein. The sample records a few hundred thousand distinct CDR3 sequences, about 4% being singletons. The sample in question was PBMCs, obtained 5 days after the yellow fever booster vaccination. These receptors originate from a young man who received the YFV17D yellow fever vaccine.

This clonotype was found a few times. V usage is TRBV30 and J usage is TRBJ2-1, with 10 positions matching TRBD2. J was trimmed by 4 bases and V by 4 bases; bases with no gene match: 4. This CDR3 is built from 14 residues. Germline V CDR1 and CDR2: GTSNPN, SVGIG (reference sequence). The CDR3 here is CAWTGLAVYNEQFF. CDR3 bases: TGTGCCTGGACCGGACTAGCGGTGTACAATGAGCAGTTCTTC. Drawing the rest from reference TRBV30 and TRBJ2-1, the complete variable domain is SQTIHQWPATLVQPVGSPLSLECTVEGTSNPNLYWYRQAAGRGLQLLFYSVGIGQISSEVPQNLSASRPQDRQFILSSKKLLLSDSGFYLCAWTGLAVYNEQFFGPGTRLTVL.

In this sample, this clonotype turned up a few times. This chain links TRBV3-1 with TRBJ2-7; 9 positions agree with TRBD1. This CDR3 has 17 amino acids. The V and J ends lost 0 bases and 2 bases, in that order; junction bases with no gene match: 8. The germline V gene encodes CDR1 LGHDT and CDR2 YNNKEL (reference sequence). CDR3 bases: TGTGCCAGCAGCCAAGATGGGACAGGGAACTACGCCTACGAGCAGTACTTC. The encoded protein is CASSQDGTGNYAYEQYF.

This clonotype was picked up a small number of times. V usage is TRBV4-1 and J usage is TRBJ2-3; D is unclear. Germline V gene lookup returns CDR1 MGHRA and CDR2 YSYEKL. The ends were cut back, 3 bases at V and 4 bases at J, with 8 bases in the middle. This CDR3 is built from 13 residues. CDR3 nucleotides: TGCGCCAGCAGCCACCCTAGATCAGATACGCAGTATTTT. Translated, it gives CASSHPRSDTQYF.

This chain uses TRBV5-1 with TRBJ1-5; the D gene is possibly TRBD1 (6 bases). V dropped 4 bases and J dropped 7 bases, with 21 bases sitting between them. CDR1 and CDR2 (germline): SGHRS, YFSETQ. The length of the CDR3 is 16 residues. In DNA form, the CDR3 reads TGCGCCAGCAGCCGCGGACCAGGGGAGGGTCGGCAGCCCCAGCATTTT. Its protein product is CASSRGPGEGRQPQHF.

This clonotype was seen repeatedly, ten times or more. The rearrangement uses TRBV7-6 and TRBJ1-6; D possibly corresponds to TRBD1 (6 bases). Trimming shortened V by 6 bases and J by 14 bases, and 20 bases separated the two germline ends. Germline V lookup: CDR1 SGHVS, CDR2 FNYEAQ. This CDR3 has 14 residues. The CDR3 protein is CASRFDRSFGTLHF. The CDR3 DNA reads TGTGCCAGCAGGTTCGACAGGTCCTTTGGGACCCTCCACTTT.

The chain carries TRBV6-5 and TRBJ2-1; maybe TRBD2 (7 bases). The CDR3 is made up of 16 amino acids. Germline V lookup: CDR1 MNHEY, CDR2 SVGAGI. V lost 7 bases to trimming and J lost 9 bases, with 25 bases between them. The CDR3 protein is CASKGAGGRLIGEQFF. The CDR3 bases are TGTGCCAGCAAGGGAGCCGGGGGGCGATTGATTGGTGAGCAGTTCTTC.

This clonotype was detected a few times. The chain joins TRBV11-1 to TRBJ1-1, with D tentatively TRBD1 (6 bases). V lost 0 bases, J lost 3 bases, and 17 bases lay in between. The CDR3 extends over 17 amino acids. Germline-derived CDR1 and CDR2 are SGHAT and FQDESV (reference sequence). As DNA, the CDR3 is TGTGCCAGCAGCTTAGCCCACAGGGTAGGGCCTGACACTGAAGCTTTCTTT. It codes for CASSLAHRVGPDTEAFF. The full variable domain, its missing parts supplied by reference TRBV11-1 and TRBJ1-1, is EAEVAQSPRYKITEKSQAVAFWCDPISGHATLYWYRQILGQGPELLVQFQDESVVDDSQLPKDRFSAERLKGVDSTLKIQPAELGDSAMYLCASSLAHRVGPDTEAFFGQGTRLTVV.

This clonotype was recorded many times. The CDR3 reads CAWSVQGANVLTF. CDR3 nucleotides: TGTGCCTGGAGTGTTCAGGGGGCCAACGTCCTGACTTTC. The V gene is TRBV30, the J gene TRBJ2-6, with unresolved D. The CDR3 has 13 amino acids. The V end was cut by 0 bases, the J end by 4 bases, with 4 bases between. Germline V gene sequence: CDR1 GTSNPN, CDR2 SVGIG (reference sequence).

This chain links TRBV2 with TRBJ1-1; perhaps TRBD1 as D (5 bases). The CDR3 spans 14 residues. The ends were cut back, 2 bases at V and 11 bases at J, with 18 bases in the middle. The germline V gene has CDR1 SNHLY and CDR2 FYNNEI. In nucleotides, the CDR3 is TGTGCCAGCAGTGAAACGGGTCCAGGGAACACGGCTTTCTTT. Amino acids: CASSETGPGNTAFF.

The chain joins TRBV4-1 to TRBJ1-1; 11 bases map to TRBD1. V lost 1 base to trimming and J lost 6 bases; unmatched junction nucleotides: 7. CDR3 length: 16 amino acids. The germline V gene has CDR1 MGHRA and CDR2 YSYEKL. The CDR3 sequence is CASSQADRGPWSEAFF. The CDR3 coding sequence is TGCGCCAGCAGCCAAGCGGACAGGGGGCCATGGTCTGAAGCTTTCTTT.

This clonotype was counted a few times. The chain links TRBV14 to TRBJ2-2, with 7 positions matching TRBD1. Per the germline V gene, CDR1 is SGHDN and CDR2 is FVKESK. V trimming: 6 bases; J trimming: 6 bases; junction bases outside the gene matches: 13. This CDR3 contains 16 residues. CDR3 loop: CASRATGYYYSGELFF. The CDR3 nucleotides read TGTGCCAGCAGGGCGACAGGGTATTATTACTCCGGGGAGCTGTTTTTT. The full variable domain, completed using reference TRBV14 and TRBJ2-2, is EAGVTQFPSHSVIEKGQTVTLRCDPISGHDNLYWYRRVMGKEIKFLLHFVKESKQDESGMPNNRFLAERTGGTYSTLKVQPAELEDSGVYFCASRATGYYYSGELFFGEGSRLTVL.

This clonotype was observed many times. The chain couples TRBV3-1 to TRBJ2-7, with 7 positions matching TRBD2. Germline CDR1 reads LGHDT; CDR2 reads YNNKEL (reference sequence). The V segment lost 0 bases and the J segment 5 bases; nucleotides outside the gene matches: 1. CDR3 length: 13 residues. The CDR3 loop reads CASSQEGGDEQYF. As DNA, the CDR3 is TGTGCCAGCAGCCAAGAGGGAGGGGACGAGCAGTACTTC.

This clonotype was found a few times. The rearrangement links TRBV11-2 to TRBJ2-3; D remains ambiguous. V shed 1 base and J shed 6 bases, with 11 bases lying between them. This CDR3 spans 14 amino acids. The germline V gene has CDR1 SGHAT and CDR2 FQNNGV. The CDR3 coding sequence is TGTGCCAGCAGCTTAGTAGACAACCGGGATACGCAGTATTTT. It codes for CASSLVDNRDTQYF.

The rearrangement joins TRBV7-2 to TRBJ2-7, with 8 bases that match TRBD1. CDR1 is SGHTA and CDR2 is FQGNSA in the germline V gene. With 2 bases clipped from V and 3 bases from J, the junction kept 6 bases outside the gene matches. The CDR3 totals 15 residues. Here the CDR3 DNA reads TGTGCCAGCAGCTTAAGGACAGGGTCGGACTACGAGCAGTACGTC. This encodes CASSLRTGSDYEQYV.

The table lists this clonotype with many counts. A much bigger clone sits one base away, suggesting this may be a read error. The J gene is TRBJ2-3, the V gene TRBV11-2; 8 bases align to TRBD1. Per germline, CDR1 SGHAT and CDR2 FQNNGV. This CDR3 spans 14 amino acids. V trimming: 1 base; J trimming: 4 bases; junction bases outside the gene matches: 1. The CDR3 DNA sequence: TGTGCCAGCAGCTTAGCACAGGGGGCAGATACGCAGTATTTT. This sequence encodes CASSLAQGADTQYF.

This clonotype was seen a few times. The chain combines TRBV11-1 with TRBJ2-1; TRBD1 matches at 9 bases. Germline lookup yields CDR1 SGHAT and CDR2 FQDESV (reference sequence). The V and J ends lost 4 bases and 9 bases, in that order; junction bases with no gene match: 10. The CDR3 covers 15 residues. In DNA form, the CDR3 reads TGTGCCAGCAGCTATTTTCGGACAGGGGAGAGTGAGCAGTTCTTC. Translation: CASSYFRTGESEQFF.

This clonotype was detected a few times. This chain joins TRBV27 and TRBJ2-7; a weak D match, TRBD2 (5 bases). Germline CDR1 MNHEY, CDR2 SMNVEV (reference sequence). The CDR3 runs to 13 residues. Trimming stripped 2 bases from V and 6 bases from J, with 11 bases between. CDR3 residues: CASSLGRTSEQYF. The CDR3 region has the DNA TGTGCCAGCAGTTTAGGGAGAACAAGCGAGCAGTACTTC.

This clonotype was observed at least ten times. The chain is built from TRBV5-1 and TRBJ1-4, with D perhaps matching TRBD1 (6 bases). This CDR3 is 15 amino acids long. Between the trimmed V and J ends, which lost 4 bases and 2 bases, there was a span of 12 bases. CDR1 is SGHRS, CDR2 YFSETQ, per germline. The CDR3 coding sequence is TGCGCCAGCAGCCTGAGGGGGGTCACTAATGAAAAACTGTTTTTT. Its translation: CASSLRGVTNEKLFF.

This clonotype was detected ten times or more. The rearrangement uses TRBV5-1 and TRBJ2-7, with D possibly called TRBD1 or TRBD2 (6 bases each). The germline CDR1 and CDR2 sequences are SGHRS and YFSETQ. Trimming removed 0 bases from V and 4 bases from J, with 14 bases in between. The CDR3 extends over 15 amino acids. CDR3 nucleotide sequence: TGCGCCAGCAGCTTGGGGTCGGGGGCAGGATACGAGCAGTACGTC. Its protein product is CASSLGSGAGYEQYV.

V is TRBV6-6 and J is TRBJ2-4; possible D gene TRBD1, 5 bases. V gave up 2 bases and J gave up 0 bases, with 11 bases separating them. Germline CDR1 and CDR2: MNHNY and SVGAGI (reference sequence). The CDR3 has 16 amino acids. This chain's CDR3 is CASSYGQSLAKNIQYF. Here the CDR3 DNA reads TGTGCCAGCAGTTACGGACAATCACTAGCCAAAAACATTCAGTACTTC.

This clonotype was seen more than once but under ten times. For the CDR3, the DNA is TGTGCCACCAGTGTATCCCGCTCCGGGGAGCTGTTTTTT. It translates to CATSVSRSGELFF. The V call is TRBV24-1, the J call TRBJ2-2; D unclear. Germline CDR1 reads KGHDR; CDR2 reads SFDVKD. The CDR3 runs to 13 residues. Between the trimmed V and J ends, which lost 5 bases and 6 bases, there was a span of 9 bases.

This rearrangement joins TRBV9 to TRBJ1-1, with D perhaps TRBD1 (6 bases). Between the trimmed V and J ends, which lost 3 bases and 4 bases, there was a span of 19 bases. CDR1 SGDLS and CDR2 YYNGEE come from the germline V gene. This CDR3 contains 16 residues. CDR3 coding DNA: TGTGCCAGCAGCGGGGGGGCCATCGGAGGGTTCACTGAAGCTTTCTTT. It is translated as CASSGGAIGGFTEAFF.

This clonotype was picked up many times. V usage is TRBV5-1 and J usage is TRBJ1-1, with a tentative D call TRBD1 (6 bases). CDR3 size: 15 residues. Trimming removed 4 bases at V and 5 bases at J, with 18 bases between. Germline values: CDR1 SGHRS, CDR2 YFSETQ. The CDR3 region is CASSPGRGARTEAFF. The CDR3 bases are TGCGCCAGCAGCCCAGGGCGGGGGGCGAGGACTGAAGCTTTCTTT.

This chain links TRBV24-1 with TRBJ2-2; 7 nucleotides line up with TRBD2. Trimming took 3 bases from V and 3 from J; bases not matched to a gene: 6. The CDR3 is made up of 16 amino acids. Germline assignment: CDR1 KGHDR and CDR2 SFDVKD. For the CDR3, the DNA is TGTGCCACCAGTGATGCCAAGCGGGGTTACACCGGGGAGCTGTTTTTT. It encodes CATSDAKRGYTGELFF.

The sample holds a few counts of this clonotype. The V and J genes are TRBV10-2 and TRBJ1-1, with 9 bases lining up with TRBD1. Germline CDR1 WSHSY, CDR2 SAAADI. CDR3 length: 15 residues. V was clipped by 3 bases and J by 4 bases; unmatched bases: 6. CDR3 nucleotides: TGCGCCAGCAGTGATCCGGGACAGGGACTCACTGAAGCTTTCTTT. Translation: CASSDPGQGLTEAFF.

This clonotype was observed a handful of times. V usage is TRBV5-4 and J usage is TRBJ2-6, with D maybe TRBD1 (6 bases). This CDR3 is 14 amino acids long. V lost 7 bases to trimming and J lost 4 bases, with 12 bases between them. The germline V gene has CDR1 SGHNT and CDR2 YYREEE (reference sequence). The CDR3 nucleotides are TGTGCCAGCGGTGCAGGGGCCGGGGCCAACGTCCTGACTTTC. Amino acid sequence: CASGAGAGANVLTF.

This clonotype came up a few times. V gene TRBV20-1 combines with J gene TRBJ2-7; TRBD1 aligns across 12 bases. The V segment lost 0 bases and the J segment 9 bases; nucleotides outside the gene matches: 9. The germline gives CDR1 DFQATT, CDR2 SNEGSKA (reference sequence). This CDR3 has 15 amino acids. Here the CDR3 reads CSARDVGTGGAGQYF. The CDR3, as DNA: TGCAGTGCTAGAGATGTCGGGACAGGGGGCGCCGGGCAGTACTTC.

V gene TRBV7-8 combines with J gene TRBJ2-7, with no clear D. CDR1 and CDR2 (germline): SGHVS, FQNEAQ. The CDR3 is 13 amino acids. Trimming took 1 base from V and 6 from J, leaving 10 bases between them. The CDR3: CASSLGRTGEQYV. The CDR3, as DNA: TGTGCCAGCAGCTTAGGCAGAACGGGCGAGCAGTACGTC.

This clonotype was counted ten times or more. This chain connects TRBV27 to TRBJ2-7; 8 nucleotides line up with TRBD2. The J segment lost 0 bases and the V segment lost 5 bases, leaving 6 bases of the junction unmatched. The CDR3 consists of 15 residues. Germline V gene sequence: CDR1 MNHEY, CDR2 SMNVEV (reference sequence). The DNA of the CDR3 is TGTGCCAGCAGTCCACGCGGGGGGCCCTCCTACGAGCAGTACTTC. It codes for CASSPRGGPSYEQYF.